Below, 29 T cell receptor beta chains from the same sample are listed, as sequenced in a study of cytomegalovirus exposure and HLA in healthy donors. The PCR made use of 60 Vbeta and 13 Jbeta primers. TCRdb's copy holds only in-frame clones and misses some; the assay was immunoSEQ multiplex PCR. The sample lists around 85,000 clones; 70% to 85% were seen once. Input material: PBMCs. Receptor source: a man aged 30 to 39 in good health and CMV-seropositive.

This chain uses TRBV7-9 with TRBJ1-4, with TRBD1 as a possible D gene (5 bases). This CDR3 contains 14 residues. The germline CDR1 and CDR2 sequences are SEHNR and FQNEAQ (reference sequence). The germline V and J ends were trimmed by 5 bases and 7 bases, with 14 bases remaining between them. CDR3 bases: TGTGCCAGCAGCGTACTATCAGGGCTTGAAAAACTGTTTTTT. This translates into CASSVLSGLEKLFF.

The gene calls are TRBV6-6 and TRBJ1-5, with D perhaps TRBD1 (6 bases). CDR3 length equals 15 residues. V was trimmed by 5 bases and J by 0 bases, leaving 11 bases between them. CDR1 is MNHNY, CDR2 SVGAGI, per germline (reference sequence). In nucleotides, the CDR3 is TGTGCCAGCAGTGGTACAGGGCCTAGCAATCAGCCCCAGCATTTT. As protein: CASSGTGPSNQPQHF.

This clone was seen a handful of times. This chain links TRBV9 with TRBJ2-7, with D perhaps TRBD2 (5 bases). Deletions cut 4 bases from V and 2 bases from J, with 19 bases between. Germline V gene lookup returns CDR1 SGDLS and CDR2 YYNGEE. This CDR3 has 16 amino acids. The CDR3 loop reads CASSSPNSGFAYEQYF. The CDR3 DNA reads TGTGCCAGCAGCAGCCCGAACTCGGGGTTCGCCTACGAGCAGTACTTC.

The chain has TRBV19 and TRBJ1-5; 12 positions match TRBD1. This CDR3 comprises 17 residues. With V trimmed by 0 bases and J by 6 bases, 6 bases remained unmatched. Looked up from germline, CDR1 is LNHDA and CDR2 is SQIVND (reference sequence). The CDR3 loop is CASSIDAGQGASQPQHF. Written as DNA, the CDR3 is TGTGCCAGTAGTATAGACGCGGGACAGGGGGCTTCTCAGCCCCAGCATTTT.

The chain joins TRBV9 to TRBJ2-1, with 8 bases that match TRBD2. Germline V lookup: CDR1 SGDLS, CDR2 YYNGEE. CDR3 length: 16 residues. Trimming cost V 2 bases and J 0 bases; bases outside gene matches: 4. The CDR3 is CASSVRSGSSYNEQFF. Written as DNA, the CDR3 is TGTGCCAGCAGCGTCAGAAGCGGGAGCTCCTACAATGAGCAGTTCTTC.

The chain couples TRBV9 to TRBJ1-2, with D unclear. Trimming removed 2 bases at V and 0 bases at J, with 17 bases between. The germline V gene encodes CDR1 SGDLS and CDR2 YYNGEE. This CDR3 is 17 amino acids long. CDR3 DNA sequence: TGTGCCAGCAGCGTGCGGAGGGAGACTTCCGCTAACTATGGCTACACCTTC. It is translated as CASSVRRETSANYGYTF.

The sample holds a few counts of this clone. CDR3 protein: CASSLGGEFYEQYF. In DNA, the CDR3 is TGCGCCAGCAGCTTGGGGGGGGAATTCTACGAGCAGTACTTC. J is TRBJ2-7 and V is TRBV5-1; tentatively, D is TRBD2 (6 bases). CDR1 SGHRS and CDR2 YFSETQ come from the germline V gene. V was cut by 0 bases and J by 3 bases, with 10 bases left in between. The CDR3 runs 14 residues. Full variable domain (outside the CDR3, taken from reference TRBV5-1 and TRBJ2-7): KAGVTQTPRYLIKTRGQQVTLSCSPISGHRSVSWYQQTPGQGLQFLFEYFSETQRNKGNFPGRFSGRQFSNSRSEMNVSTLELGDSALYLCASSLGGEFYEQYFGPGTRLTVT.

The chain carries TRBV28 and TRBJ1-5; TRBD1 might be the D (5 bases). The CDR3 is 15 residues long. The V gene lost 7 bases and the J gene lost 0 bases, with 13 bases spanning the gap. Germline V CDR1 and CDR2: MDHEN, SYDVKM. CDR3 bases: TGTGCCAGCACGGGCAGGGCGATTAGCAATCAGCCCCAGCATTTT. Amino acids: CASTGRAISNQPQHF.

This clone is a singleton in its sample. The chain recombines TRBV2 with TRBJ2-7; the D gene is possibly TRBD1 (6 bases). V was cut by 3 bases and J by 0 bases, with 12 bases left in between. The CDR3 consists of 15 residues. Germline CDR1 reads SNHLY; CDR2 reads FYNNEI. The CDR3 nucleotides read TGTGCCAGCAGTGATCTAGGGGGAGTCTCCTACGAGCAGTACTTC. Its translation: CASSDLGGVSYEQYF.

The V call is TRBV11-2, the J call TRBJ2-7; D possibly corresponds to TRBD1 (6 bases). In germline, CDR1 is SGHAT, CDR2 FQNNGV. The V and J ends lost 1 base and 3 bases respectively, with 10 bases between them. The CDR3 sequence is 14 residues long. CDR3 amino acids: CASSLGTAGYEQYF. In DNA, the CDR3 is TGTGCCAGCAGCTTAGGGACAGCCGGCTACGAGCAGTACTTC. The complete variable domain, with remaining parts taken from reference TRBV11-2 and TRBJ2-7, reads EAGVAQSPRYKIIEKRQSVAFWCNPISGHATLYWYQQILGQGPKLLIQFQNNGVVDDSQLPKDRFSAERLKGVDSTLKIQPAKLEDSAVYLCASSLGTAGYEQYFGPGTRLTVT.

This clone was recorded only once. CDR3 residues: CASSQNGGANTGELFF. The CDR3 DNA reads as TGTGCCAGCAGCCAGAATGGGGGCGCGAACACCGGGGAGCTGTTTTTT. The chain employs TRBV27 and TRBJ2-2; D possibly corresponds to TRBD1 (6 bases). Germline CDR1 is MNHEY and CDR2 is SMNVEV (reference sequence). The length of the CDR3 is 16 residues. Trimming shortened V by 6 bases and J by 0 bases, and 14 bases separated the two germline ends.

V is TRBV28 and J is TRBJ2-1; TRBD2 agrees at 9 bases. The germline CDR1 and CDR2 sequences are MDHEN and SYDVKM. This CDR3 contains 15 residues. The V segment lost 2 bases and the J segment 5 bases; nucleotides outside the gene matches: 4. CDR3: CASSLTLAGDNEQFF. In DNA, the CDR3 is TGTGCCAGCAGTTTAACACTAGCGGGTGACAATGAGCAGTTCTTC. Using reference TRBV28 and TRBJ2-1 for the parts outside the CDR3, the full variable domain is DVKVTQSSRYLVKRTGEKVFLECVQDMDHENMFWYRQDPGLGLRLIYFSYDVKMKEKGDIPEGYSVSREKKERFSLILESASTNQTSMYLCASSLTLAGDNEQFFGPGTRLTVL.

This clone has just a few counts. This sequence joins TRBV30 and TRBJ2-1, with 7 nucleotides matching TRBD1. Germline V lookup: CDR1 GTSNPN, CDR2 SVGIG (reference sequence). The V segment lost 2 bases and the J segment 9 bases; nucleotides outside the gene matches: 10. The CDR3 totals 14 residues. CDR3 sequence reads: CAWSPLQGDSEQFF. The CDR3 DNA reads TGTGCCTGGAGTCCCCTTCAGGGGGACAGTGAGCAGTTCTTC.

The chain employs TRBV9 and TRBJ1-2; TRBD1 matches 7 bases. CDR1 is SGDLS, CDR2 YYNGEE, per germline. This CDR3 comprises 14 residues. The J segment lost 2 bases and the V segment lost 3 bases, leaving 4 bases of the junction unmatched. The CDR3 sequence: CASSGQGSNYGYTF. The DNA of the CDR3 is TGTGCCAGCAGCGGACAGGGTTCCAACTATGGCTACACCTTC.

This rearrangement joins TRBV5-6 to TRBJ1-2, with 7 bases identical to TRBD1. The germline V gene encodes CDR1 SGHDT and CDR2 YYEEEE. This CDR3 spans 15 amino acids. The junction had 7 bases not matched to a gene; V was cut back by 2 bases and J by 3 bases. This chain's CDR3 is CASSLYRGSYYGYTF. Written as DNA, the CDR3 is TGTGCCAGCAGCTTATACAGGGGCTCCTACTATGGCTACACCTTC. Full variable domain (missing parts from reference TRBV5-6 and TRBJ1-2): DAGVTQSPTHLIKTRGQQVTLRCSPKSGHDTVSWYQQALGQGPQFIFQYYEEEERQRGNFPDRFSGHQFPNYSSELNVNALLLGDSALYLCASSLYRGSYYGYTFGSGTRLTVV.

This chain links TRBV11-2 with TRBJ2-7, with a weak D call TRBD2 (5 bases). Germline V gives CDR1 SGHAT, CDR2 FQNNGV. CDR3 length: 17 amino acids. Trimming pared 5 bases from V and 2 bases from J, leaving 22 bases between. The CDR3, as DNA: TGTGCCAGCAGCCCAATAAATACTAGAAAGCCTACCTACGAGCAGTACTTC. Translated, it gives CASSPINTRKPTYEQYF.

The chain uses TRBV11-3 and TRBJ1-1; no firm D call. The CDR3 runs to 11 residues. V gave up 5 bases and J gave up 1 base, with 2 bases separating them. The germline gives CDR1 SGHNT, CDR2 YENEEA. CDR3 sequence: CASSQNTEAFF. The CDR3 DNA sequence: TGTGCCAGCAGCCAGAACACTGAAGCTTTCTTT.

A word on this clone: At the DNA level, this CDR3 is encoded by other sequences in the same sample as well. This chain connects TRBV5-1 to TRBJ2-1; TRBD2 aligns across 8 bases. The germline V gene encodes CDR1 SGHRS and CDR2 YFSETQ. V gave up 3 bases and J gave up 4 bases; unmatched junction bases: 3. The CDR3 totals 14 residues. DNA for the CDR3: TGCGCCAGCAGCTCTGCGGGGGGATACAATGAGCAGTTCTTC. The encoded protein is CASSSAGGYNEQFF.

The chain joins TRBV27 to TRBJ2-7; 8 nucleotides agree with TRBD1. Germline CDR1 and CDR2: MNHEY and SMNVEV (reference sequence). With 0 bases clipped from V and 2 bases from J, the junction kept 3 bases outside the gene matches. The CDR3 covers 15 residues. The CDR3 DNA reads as TGTGCCAGCAGTTTATCCGCGACAGGGGCCTACGAGCAGTACTTC. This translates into CASSLSATGAYEQYF.

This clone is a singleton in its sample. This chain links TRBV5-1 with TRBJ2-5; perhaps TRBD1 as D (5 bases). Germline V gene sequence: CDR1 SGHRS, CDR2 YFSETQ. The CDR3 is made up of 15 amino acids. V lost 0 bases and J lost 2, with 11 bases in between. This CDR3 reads CASSLGGQLQETQYF. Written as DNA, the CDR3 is TGCGCCAGCAGCTTGGGCGGACAACTTCAAGAGACCCAGTACTTC.

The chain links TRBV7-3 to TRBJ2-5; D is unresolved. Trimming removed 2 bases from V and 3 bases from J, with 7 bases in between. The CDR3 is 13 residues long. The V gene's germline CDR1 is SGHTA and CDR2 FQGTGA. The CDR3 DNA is TGTGCCAGCAGCTTATCGTCAGAAGAGACCCAGTACTTC. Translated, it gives CASSLSSEETQYF.

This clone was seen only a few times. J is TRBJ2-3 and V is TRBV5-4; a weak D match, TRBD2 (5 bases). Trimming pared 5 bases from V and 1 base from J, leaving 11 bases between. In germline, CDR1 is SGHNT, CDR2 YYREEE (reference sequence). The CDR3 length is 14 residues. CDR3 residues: CASRSKGGTDTQYF. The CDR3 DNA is TGTGCCAGCAGATCGAAGGGAGGCACAGATACGCAGTATTTT.

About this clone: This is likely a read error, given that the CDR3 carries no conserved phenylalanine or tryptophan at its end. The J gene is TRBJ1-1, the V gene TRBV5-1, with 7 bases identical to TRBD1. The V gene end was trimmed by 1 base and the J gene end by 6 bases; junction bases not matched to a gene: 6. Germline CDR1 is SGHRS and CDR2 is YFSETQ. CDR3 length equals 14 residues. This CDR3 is CASSLTGDIAEAFL. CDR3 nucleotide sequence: TGCGCCAGCAGCTTGACAGGGGATATCGCTGAAGCTTTCCTT.

In DNA form, the CDR3 reads TGTGCCAGCAGCTTAAGTAGCGGGCTAACCTACGAGCAGTACTTC. Protein product: CASSLSSGLTYEQYF. This sequence joins TRBV7-2 and TRBJ2-7; 7 nucleotides match TRBD2. Germline lookup yields CDR1 SGHTA and CDR2 FQGNSA. J gave up 2 bases and V 2 bases, and 6 bases lay outside the gene matches. This CDR3 has 15 amino acids.

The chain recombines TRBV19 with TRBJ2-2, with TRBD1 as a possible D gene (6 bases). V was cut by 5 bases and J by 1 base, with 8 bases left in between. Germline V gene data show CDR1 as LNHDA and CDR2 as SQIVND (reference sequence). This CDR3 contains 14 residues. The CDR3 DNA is TGTGCCAGTAGTCAGGGGCGGAACACCGGGGAGCTGTTTTTT. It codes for CASSQGRNTGELFF.

Here the CDR3 DNA reads TGCGCCAGCAGCTTGGAGACAGGGGGGCTGGGGTGGACTGAAGCTTTCTTT. It yields the protein CASSLETGGLGWTEAFF. J is TRBJ1-1 and V is TRBV5-1; 9 bases are a match to TRBD1. This CDR3 comprises 17 residues. The germline gives CDR1 SGHRS, CDR2 YFSETQ. V dropped 0 bases and J dropped 5; count of bases not matched to a gene: 11. Full variable domain (outside the CDR3, taken from reference TRBV5-1 and TRBJ1-1): KAGVTQTPRYLIKTRGQQVTLSCSPISGHRSVSWYQQTPGQGLQFLFEYFSETQRNKGNFPGRFSGRQFSNSRSEMNVSTLELGDSALYLCASSLETGGLGWTEAFFGQGTRLTVV.

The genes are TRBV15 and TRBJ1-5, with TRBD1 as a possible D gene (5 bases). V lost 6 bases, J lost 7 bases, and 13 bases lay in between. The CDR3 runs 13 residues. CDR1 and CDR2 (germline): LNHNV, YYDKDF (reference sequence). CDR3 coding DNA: TGTGCCACCAGAGAGACAGTCTCCCAGCCCCAGCATTTT. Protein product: CATRETVSQPQHF. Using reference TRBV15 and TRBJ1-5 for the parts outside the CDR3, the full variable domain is DAMVIQNPRYQVTQFGKPVTLSCSQTLNHNVMYWYQQKSSQAPKLLFHYYDKDFNNEADTPDNFQSRRPNTSFCFLDIRSPGLGDTAMYLCATRETVSQPQHFGDGTRLSIL.

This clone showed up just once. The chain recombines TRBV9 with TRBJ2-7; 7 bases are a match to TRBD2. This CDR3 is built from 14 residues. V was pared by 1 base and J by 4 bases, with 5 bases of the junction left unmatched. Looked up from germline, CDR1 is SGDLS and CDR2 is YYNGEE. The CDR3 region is CASSVRDYGYEQYF. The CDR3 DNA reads TGTGCCAGCAGCGTACGGGACTATGGATACGAGCAGTACTTC.

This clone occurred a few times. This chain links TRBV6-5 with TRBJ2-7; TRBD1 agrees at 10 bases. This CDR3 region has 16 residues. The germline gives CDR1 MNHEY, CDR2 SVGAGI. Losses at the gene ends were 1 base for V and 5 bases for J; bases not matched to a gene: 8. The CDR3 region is CASSYWGTGDQNEQYF. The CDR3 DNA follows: TGTGCCAGCAGTTACTGGGGGACAGGGGATCAAAACGAGCAGTACTTC.